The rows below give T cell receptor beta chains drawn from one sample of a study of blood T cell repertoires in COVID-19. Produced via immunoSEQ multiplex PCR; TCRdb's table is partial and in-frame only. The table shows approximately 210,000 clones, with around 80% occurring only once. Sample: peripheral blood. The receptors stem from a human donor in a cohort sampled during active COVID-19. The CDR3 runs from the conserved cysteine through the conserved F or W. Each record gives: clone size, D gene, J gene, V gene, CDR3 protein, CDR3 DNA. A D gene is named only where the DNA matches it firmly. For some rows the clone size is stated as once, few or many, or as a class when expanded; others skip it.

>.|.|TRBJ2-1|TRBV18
CASSPTSSHEQFF
TGTGCCAGCTCACCAACTAGCTCCCATGAGCAGTTCTTC
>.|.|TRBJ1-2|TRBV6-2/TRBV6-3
CASSDRDFGYTF
TGTGCCAGCAGTGACCGGGACTTTGGCTACACCTTC
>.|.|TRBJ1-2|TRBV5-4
CASSLEQGGGYTF
TGTGCCAGCAGCTTGGAACAGGGTGGTGGCTACACCTTC
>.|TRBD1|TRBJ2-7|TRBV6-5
CASSPGTGAFNEQYF
TGTGCCAGCAGTCCCGGGACAGGGGCGTTCAACGAGCAGTACTTC
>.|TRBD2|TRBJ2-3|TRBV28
CASSSQRERVTDTQYF
TGTGCCAGCAGTTCGCAGCGGGAGAGAGTAACAGATACGCAGTATTTT
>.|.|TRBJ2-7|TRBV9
CASSERTVTSSEQYF
TGTGCCAGCAGCGAGCGGACCGTCACCTCTTCCGAGCAGTACTTC
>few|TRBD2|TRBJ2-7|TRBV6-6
CASSPRTSVYEQYF
TGTGCCAGCAGTCCTAGGACTAGCGTCTACGAGCAGTACTTC
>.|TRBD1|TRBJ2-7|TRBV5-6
CASSRQGSYEQYF
TGTGCCAGCAGCCGACAGGGTTCCTACGAGCAGTACTTC
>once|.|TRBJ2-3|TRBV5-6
CASSLGQVNTDTQYF
TGTGCCAGCAGCTTGGGGCAGGTTAACACAGATACGCAGTATTTT
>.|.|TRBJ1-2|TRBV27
CASSPGLGYTF
TGTGCCAGCAGTCCAGGGCTTGGCTACACCTTC
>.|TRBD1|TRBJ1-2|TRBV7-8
CASSFLGQEDYGYTF
TGTGCCAGCAGCTTCCTAGGACAGGAGGACTATGGCTACACCTTC
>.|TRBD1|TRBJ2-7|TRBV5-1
CASSLDRGYEQYF
TGCGCCAGCAGCTTGGACAGGGGCTACGAGCAGTACTTC
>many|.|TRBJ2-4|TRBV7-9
CASSFGEGDWYSKNIQYF
TGTGCCAGCAGCTTTGGGGAGGGGGACTGGTATTCCAAAAACATTCAGTACTTC
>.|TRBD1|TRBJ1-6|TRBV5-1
CASSTGQGIYNSPLHF
TGCGCCAGCAGCACCGGACAGGGGATCTATAATTCACCCCTCCACTTT
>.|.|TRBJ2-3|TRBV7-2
CASSVRLTTDTQYF
TGTGCCAGCAGCGTGCGCCTTACCACAGATACGCAGTATTTT
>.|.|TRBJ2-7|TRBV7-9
CASSLAGGYYEQYF
TGTGCCAGCAGCTTAGCAGGGGGTTACTACGAGCAGTACTTC
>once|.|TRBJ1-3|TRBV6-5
CATHRGGSGNTIYF
TGTGCCACCCACCGGGGGGGGTCTGGAAACACCATATATTTT
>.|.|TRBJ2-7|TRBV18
CASSEGVEQYF
TGTGCCAGCTCAGAAGGGGTTGAGCAGTACTTC
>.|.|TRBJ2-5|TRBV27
CASSLSSGRETQYF
TGTGCCAGCAGTTTATCGTCAGGGAGGGAGACCCAGTACTTC
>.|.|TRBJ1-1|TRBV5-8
CASSNLYTEAFF
TGTGCCAGCAGTAATCTCTACACTGAAGCTTTCTTT
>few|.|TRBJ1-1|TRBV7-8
CASSLIKNGEAFF
TGTGCCAGCAGCTTAATCAAGAACGGTGAAGCTTTCTTT
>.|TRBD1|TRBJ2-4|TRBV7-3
CASSAAGGAKNIQYF
TGTGCCAGCAGCGCGGCAGGGGGAGCCAAAAACATTCAGTACTTC
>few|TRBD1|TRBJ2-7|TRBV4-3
CASSPGTGVGEQYF
TGCGCCAGCAGCCCTGGGACAGGGGTCGGCGAGCAGTACTTC
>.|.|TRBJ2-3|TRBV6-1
CASSDQGTDTQYF
TGTGCCAGCAGTGACCAGGGTACAGATACGCAGTATTTT
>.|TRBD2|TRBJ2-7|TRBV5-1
CASSFGLANEQYF
TGCGCCAGCAGCTTCGGACTAGCGAACGAGCAGTACTTC